Sequencing of this T cell receptor beta chain was carried out in a study of OX40 agonist ivuxolimab in advanced cancers. Across the study: Partial responses were achieved by three patients, of whom one had hepatocellular carcinoma and two had cutaneous melanoma.

Sequencing used immunoSEQ multiplex PCR; TCRdb keeps in-frame clones, though not all of them. The sample yields roughly 13,000 clones, around 74% seen once. The CDR3 runs to 18 residues. The germline V gene has CDR1 SEHNR and CDR2 FQNEAQ (reference sequence). The V and J ends lost 5 bases and 0 bases respectively, with 21 bases between them. The study, taken as a whole, reports: There were, on average, more expanded clones in CD8+ T cells than in CD4+.

A remark on this clone: Its target is not known.

The receptor was derived from an adult with an advanced solid tumor such as melanoma, head and neck, liver or kidney cancer. The chain is built from TRBV7-9 and TRBJ2-3; maybe TRBD2 (6 bases). This sample comprised CD4+ or CD8+ T cells sorted from blood, obtained in a trial of the OX40 agonist ivuxolimab. The DNA for the CDR3 is TGTGCCAGCAGCGGGACCGGGACTTCGCTTTCTAGCACAGATACGCAGTATTTT. Its translation is CASSGTGTSLSSTDTQYF. The whole variable domain, remainder taken from reference TRBV7-9 and TRBJ2-3, is DTGVSQNPRHKITKRGQNVTFRCDPISEHNRLYWYRQTLGQGPEFLTYFQNEAQLEKSRLLSDRFSAERPKGSFSTLEIQRTEQGDSAMYLCASSGTGTSLSSTDTQYFGPGTRLTVL.